This TCR beta chain was sequenced for a study of blood T cell repertoires in COVID-19. The overall study: The analysed material was cDNA or gDNA that came from T cells, B-cell-depleted T cells, or PBMCs.

Profiling relied on immunoSEQ multiplex PCR, and the TCRdb table lists in-frame clones only, not all of them. The sample shows 450,000 to 600,000 clones, roughly 90% of them seen only once. Cohort allocation depended upon clinical history that participants reported. Among Cohort 3 donors, those recovered had two negative PCRs, clearance, or symptom resolution. Losses at the gene ends were 0 bases for V and 2 bases for J; bases not matched to a gene: 9. The CDR3 extends over 18 amino acids. From germline, CDR1 is SGHDN and CDR2 FVKESK. This clone has just a few counts. The sample comprised PBMCs or T cells enriched from blood (not recorded which). The source is a woman aged 18-29 years who had recovered from COVID-19. The V gene is TRBV14, the J gene TRBJ2-1; 8 nucleotides align to TRBD1. In nucleotides, the CDR3 is TGTGCCAGCAGCCAAGATTGGTGGACAGGGATGACCTACAATGAGCAGTTCTTC. The encoded protein is CASSQDWWTGMTYNEQFF.